Below, 12 T cell receptor beta chains from the same sample are listed, as sequenced in a study of blood T cell repertoires in COVID-19. TCRdb's copy holds only in-frame clones and misses some; the assay was immunoSEQ multiplex PCR. The data hold around 300,000 clones, with 75% to 90% observed a single time. Sequencing was done on a sample of peripheral blood. These TCRs come from a woman aged 70 to 79 with acute or convalescent COVID-19.

V gene TRBV27 combines with J gene TRBJ2-1; the D is unclear. CDR3 length: 15 amino acids. Trimming took off 2 bases at V and 0 bases at J, with 8 bases between the two ends. Per the germline V gene, CDR1 is MNHEY and CDR2 is SMNVEV (reference sequence). CDR3 sequence (DNA): TGTGCCAGCAGTTTAGGGCAGTTCTCCTACAATGAGCAGTTCTTC. Its translation: CASSLGQFSYNEQFF.

The CDR3 here is CASSRSATGNTIYF. In DNA form, the CDR3 reads TGTGCCAGCAGCCGTAGCGCTACTGGAAACACCATATATTTT. This chain joins TRBV3-1 (or the pseudogene TRBV3-2) and TRBJ1-3, with D unresolved. The CDR3 covers 14 residues. V was pared by 4 bases and J by 2 bases, with 9 bases between. The germline CDR1 and CDR2 sequences are LGHDT and YNNKEL (reference sequence).

This sequence joins TRBV11-2 and TRBJ1-4; D is perhaps TRBD1 (6 bases). The V gene's germline CDR1 is SGHAT and CDR2 FQNNGV. The length of the CDR3 is 16 residues. Deletions cut 1 base from V and 0 bases from J, with 9 bases between. The CDR3 sequence is CASSLGTATTNEKLFF. CDR3 bases: TGTGCCAGCAGCTTAGGGACAGCCACAACTAATGAAAAACTGTTTTTT.

DNA for the CDR3: TGTGCCAGCAGCCGAGGGGCAGGGGGTTGGGAGACCCAGTACTTC. Its translation: CASSRGAGGWETQYF. The V and J genes are TRBV6-6 and TRBJ2-5; TRBD1 agrees at 7 bases. The V segment lost 6 bases and the J segment 5 bases; nucleotides outside the gene matches: 12. The length of the CDR3 is 15 residues. Germline V lookup: CDR1 MNHNY, CDR2 SVGAGI (reference sequence).

The gene calls are TRBV15 and TRBJ1-1; TRBD1 aligns across 9 bases. The CDR3 contains 13 residues. V gave up 9 bases and J gave up 10 bases; unmatched junction bases: 12. The germline V gene encodes CDR1 LNHNV and CDR2 YYDKDF (reference sequence). The CDR3 nucleotides are TGTGCCACTAGGCCGGACAGGGGTCGGGGAGCTTTCTTT. Its translation: CATRPDRGRGAFF.

V usage is TRBV30 and J usage is TRBJ1-2, with 10 bases lining up with TRBD1. The germline gives CDR1 GTSNPN, CDR2 SVGIG (reference sequence). This CDR3 contains 14 residues. V lost 2 bases and J lost 4; bases outside the gene matches: 4. The CDR3, as DNA: TGTGCCTGGAGTTGGACAGGGGGGAGCTATGGCTACACCTTC. This codes for CAWSWTGGSYGYTF.

The chain combines TRBV24-1 with TRBJ2-1; D possibly corresponds to TRBD2 (6 bases). CDR3 size: 15 residues. The germline V and J ends were trimmed by 2 bases and 10 bases, with 17 bases remaining between them. CDR1 is KGHDR and CDR2 is SFDVKD in the germline V gene. In DNA, the CDR3 is TGTGCCACCAGTGATTCCCGGACTATTGGTGAGGAGCAGTTCTTC. This encodes CATSDSRTIGEEQFF.

This clone has only one observation. The V call is TRBV10-3, the J call TRBJ1-2, with no clear D. V gave up 0 bases and J gave up 4 bases, with 9 bases separating them. The CDR3 is 14 amino acids. In germline, CDR1 is ENHRY, CDR2 SYGVKD. This CDR3 reads CAISESNWSYGYTF. CDR3 nucleotide sequence: TGTGCCATCAGTGAGTCGAACTGGAGCTATGGCTACACCTTC.

The chain joins TRBV9 to TRBJ2-5; 7 bases fit TRBD1. The CDR3 runs to 13 residues. Germline V lookup: CDR1 SGDLS, CDR2 YYNGEE. The V and J ends lost 0 bases and 7 bases, in that order; junction bases with no gene match: 3. The CDR3 DNA reads as TGTGCCAGCAGCGTAGAGGGGGCGGGGACCCAGTACTTC. Translation gives CASSVEGAGTQYF.

The chain employs TRBV7-9 and TRBJ1-6; 7 bases align to TRBD1. CDR1 is SEHNR, CDR2 FQNEAQ, per germline (reference sequence). Trimming took 3 bases from V and 7 from J; bases not matched to a gene: 3. This CDR3 spans 14 amino acids. The CDR3 nucleotides read TGTGCCAGCAGCTTTCGGGGACAGAATTCACCCCTCCACTTT. Translating it yields CASSFRGQNSPLHF. The full variable domain, its missing parts supplied by reference TRBV7-9 and TRBJ1-6, is DTGVSQNPRHKITKRGQNVTFRCDPISEHNRLYWYRQTLGQGPEFLTYFQNEAQLEKSRLLSDRFSAERPKGSFSTLEIQRTEQGDSAMYLCASSFRGQNSPLHFGNGTRLTVT.

In this sample, this clone turned up a few times. V is TRBV18 and J is TRBJ1-1, with D tentatively TRBD1 (6 bases). The V end lost 5 bases, the J end lost 2 bases, and 9 bases lay between the germline ends. The CDR3 has 13 residues. Germline V gene sequence: CDR1 KGHSH, CDR2 LQKENI. The CDR3 sequence is CASSSGTNTEAFF. CDR3 nucleotide sequence: TGTGCCAGCTCATCCGGGACAAACACTGAAGCTTTCTTT.

V gene TRBV6-5 combines with J gene TRBJ1-5, with TRBD1 as a possible D gene (5 bases). Germline V lookup: CDR1 MNHEY, CDR2 SVGAGI. V dropped 7 bases and J dropped 8 bases, with 12 bases sitting between them. The CDR3 has 12 residues. The CDR3 here is CASIGGEEPQHF. CDR3 nucleotide sequence: TGTGCCAGCATTGGAGGGGAGGAGCCCCAGCATTTT.